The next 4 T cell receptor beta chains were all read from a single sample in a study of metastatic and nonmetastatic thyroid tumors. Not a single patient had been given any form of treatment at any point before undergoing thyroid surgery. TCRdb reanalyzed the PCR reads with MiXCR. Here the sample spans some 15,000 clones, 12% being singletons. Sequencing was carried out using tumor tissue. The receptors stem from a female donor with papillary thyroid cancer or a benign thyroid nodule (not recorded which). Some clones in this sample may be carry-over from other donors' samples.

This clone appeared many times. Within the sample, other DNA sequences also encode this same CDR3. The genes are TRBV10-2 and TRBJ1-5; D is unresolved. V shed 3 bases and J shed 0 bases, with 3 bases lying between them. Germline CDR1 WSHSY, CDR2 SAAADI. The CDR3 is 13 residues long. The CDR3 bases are TGCGCCAGCAGTGACCGTAGCAATCAGCCCCAGCATTTT. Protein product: CASSDRSNQPQHF.

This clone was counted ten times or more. The CDR3 protein is CASSLYDTHGYTF. DNA of the CDR3: TGTGCCAGCAGCTTATATGATACGCATGGCTACACCTTC. This rearrangement joins TRBV7-9 to TRBJ1-2; no definite D call. The CDR3 is 13 amino acids. Germline CDR1 is SEHNR and CDR2 is FQNEAQ (reference sequence). Deletions cut 2 bases from V and 6 bases from J, with 10 bases between.

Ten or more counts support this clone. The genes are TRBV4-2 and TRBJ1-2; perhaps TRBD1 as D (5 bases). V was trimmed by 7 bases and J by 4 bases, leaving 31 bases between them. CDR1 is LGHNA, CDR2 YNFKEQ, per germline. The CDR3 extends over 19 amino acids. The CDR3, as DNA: TGTGCCAGCATTAGCCGACTTGGAGCATCAACCGACAGACCCTATGGCTACACCTTC. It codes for CASISRLGASTDRPYGYTF.

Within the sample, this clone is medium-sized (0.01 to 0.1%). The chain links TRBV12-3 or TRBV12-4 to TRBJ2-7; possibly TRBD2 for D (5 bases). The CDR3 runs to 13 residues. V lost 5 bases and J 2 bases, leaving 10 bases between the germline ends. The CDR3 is CASSEGTAYEQYF. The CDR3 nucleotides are TGTGCCAGCAGTGAGGGCACAGCCTACGAGCAGTACTTC.